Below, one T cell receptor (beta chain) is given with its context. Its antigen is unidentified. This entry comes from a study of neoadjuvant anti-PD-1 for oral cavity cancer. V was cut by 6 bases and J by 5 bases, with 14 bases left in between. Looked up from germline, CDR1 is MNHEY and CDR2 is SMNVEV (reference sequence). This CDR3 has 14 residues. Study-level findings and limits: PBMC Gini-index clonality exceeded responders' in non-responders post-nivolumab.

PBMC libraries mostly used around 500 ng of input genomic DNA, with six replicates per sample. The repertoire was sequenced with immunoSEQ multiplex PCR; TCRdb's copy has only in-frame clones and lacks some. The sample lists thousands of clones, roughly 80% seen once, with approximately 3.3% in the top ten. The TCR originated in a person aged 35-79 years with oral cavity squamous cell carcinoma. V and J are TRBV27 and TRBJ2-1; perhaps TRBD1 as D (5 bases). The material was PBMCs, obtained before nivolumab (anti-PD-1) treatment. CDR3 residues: CASRLQGANNEQFF. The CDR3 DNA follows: TGTGCCAGCAGGCTGCAGGGCGCCAACAATGAGCAGTTCTTC.